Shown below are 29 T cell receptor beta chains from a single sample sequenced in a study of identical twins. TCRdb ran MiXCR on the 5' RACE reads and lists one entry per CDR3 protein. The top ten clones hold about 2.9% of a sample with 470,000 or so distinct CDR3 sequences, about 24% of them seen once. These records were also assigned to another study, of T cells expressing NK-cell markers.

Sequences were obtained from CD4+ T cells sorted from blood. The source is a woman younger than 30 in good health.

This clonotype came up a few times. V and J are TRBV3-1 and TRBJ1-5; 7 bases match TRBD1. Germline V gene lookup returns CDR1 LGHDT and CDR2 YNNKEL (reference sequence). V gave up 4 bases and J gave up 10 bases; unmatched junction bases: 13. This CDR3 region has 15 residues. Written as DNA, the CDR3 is TGTGCCAGCAGCCCGAACCGGGACAGTGGTGCCCCCCAGCATTTT. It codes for CASSPNRDSGAPQHF.

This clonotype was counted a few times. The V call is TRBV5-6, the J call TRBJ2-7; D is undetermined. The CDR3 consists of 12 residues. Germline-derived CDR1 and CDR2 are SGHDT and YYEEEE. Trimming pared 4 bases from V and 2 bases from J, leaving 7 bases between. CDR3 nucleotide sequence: TGTGCCAGCAGCCGCGAAACCTACGAGCAGTACTTC. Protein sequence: CASSRETYEQYF.

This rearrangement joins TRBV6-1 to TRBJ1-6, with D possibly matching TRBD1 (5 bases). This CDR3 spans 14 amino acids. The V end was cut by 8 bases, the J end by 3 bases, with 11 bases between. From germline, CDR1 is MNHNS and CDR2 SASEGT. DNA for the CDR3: TGTGCCAGCCTACCTCAGGGCTATAATTCACCCCTCCACTTT. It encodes CASLPQGYNSPLHF.

The CDR3 DNA reads as TGTGCCAGCGTTCGAAGGGGATTTGATTCACCCCTCCACTTT. It is translated as CASVRRGFDSPLHF. The chain uses TRBV6-2 or TRBV6-3 and TRBJ1-6; TRBD1 is a possible D gene (5 bases). Looked up from germline, CDR1 is MNHEY and CDR2 is SVGEGT. Trimming took off 8 bases at V and 8 bases at J, with 16 bases between the two ends. This CDR3 is built from 14 residues.

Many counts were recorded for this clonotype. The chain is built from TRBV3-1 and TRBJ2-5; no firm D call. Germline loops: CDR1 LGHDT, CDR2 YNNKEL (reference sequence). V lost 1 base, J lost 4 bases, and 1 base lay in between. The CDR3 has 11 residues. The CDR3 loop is CASSQGETQYF. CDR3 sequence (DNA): TGTGCCAGCAGCCAAGGAGAGACCCAGTACTTC.

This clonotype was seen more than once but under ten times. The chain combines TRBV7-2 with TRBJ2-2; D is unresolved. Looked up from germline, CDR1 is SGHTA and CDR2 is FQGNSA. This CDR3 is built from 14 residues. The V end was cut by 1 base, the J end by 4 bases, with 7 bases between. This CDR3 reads CASSLGDRTGELFF. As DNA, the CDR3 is TGTGCCAGCAGCTTAGGCGACCGCACCGGGGAGCTGTTTTTT.

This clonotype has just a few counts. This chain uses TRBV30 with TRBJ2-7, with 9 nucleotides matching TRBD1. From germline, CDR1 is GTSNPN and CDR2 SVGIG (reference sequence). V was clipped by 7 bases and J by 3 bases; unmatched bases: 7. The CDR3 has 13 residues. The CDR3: CAYTGQGIYEQYF. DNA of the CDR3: TGTGCCTACACGGGACAGGGTATCTACGAGCAGTACTTC.

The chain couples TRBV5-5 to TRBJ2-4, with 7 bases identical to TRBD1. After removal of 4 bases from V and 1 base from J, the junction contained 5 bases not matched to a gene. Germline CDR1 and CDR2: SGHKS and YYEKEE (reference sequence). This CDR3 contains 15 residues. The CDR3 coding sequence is TGTGCCAGCAGCCCGACAGGGCCCGCCAAAAACATTCAGTACTTC. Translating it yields CASSPTGPAKNIQYF.

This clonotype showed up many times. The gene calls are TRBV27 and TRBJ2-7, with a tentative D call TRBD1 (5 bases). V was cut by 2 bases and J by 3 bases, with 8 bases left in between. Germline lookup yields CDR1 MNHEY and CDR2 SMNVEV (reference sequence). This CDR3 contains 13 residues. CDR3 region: CASSLQGFYEQYF. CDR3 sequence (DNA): TGTGCCAGCAGTTTACAGGGTTTCTACGAGCAGTACTTC.

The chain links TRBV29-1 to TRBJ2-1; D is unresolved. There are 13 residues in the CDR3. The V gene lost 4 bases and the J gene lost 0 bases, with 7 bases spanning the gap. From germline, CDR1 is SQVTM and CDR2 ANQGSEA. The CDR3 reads CSVVLFSYNEQFF. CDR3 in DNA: TGCAGCGTTGTCCTCTTCTCCTACAATGAGCAGTTCTTC.

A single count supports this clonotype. CDR3 residues: CASSLDNPNEQFF. In nucleotides, the CDR3 is TGTGCCAGCAGCTTGGACAACCCCAATGAGCAGTTCTTC. V is TRBV5-4 and J is TRBJ2-1; no clear D. The CDR3 runs 13 residues. Germline CDR1 SGHNT, CDR2 YYREEE (reference sequence). Between the trimmed V and J ends, which lost 0 bases and 6 bases, there was a span of 7 bases.

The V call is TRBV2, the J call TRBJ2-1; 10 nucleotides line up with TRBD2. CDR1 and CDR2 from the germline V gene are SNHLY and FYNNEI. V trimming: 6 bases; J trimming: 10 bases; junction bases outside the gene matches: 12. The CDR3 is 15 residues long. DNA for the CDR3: TGTGCCAGCAGCCCAAGCGGGAGGGCCGGTCTGGAGCAGTTCTTC. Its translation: CASSPSGRAGLEQFF.

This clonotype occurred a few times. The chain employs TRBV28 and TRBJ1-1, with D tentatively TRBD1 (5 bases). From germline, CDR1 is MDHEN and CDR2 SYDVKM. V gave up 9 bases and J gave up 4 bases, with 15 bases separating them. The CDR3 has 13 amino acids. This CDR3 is CASLTQGVTEAFF. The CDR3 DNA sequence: TGTGCCAGTCTTACCCAGGGTGTCACTGAAGCTTTCTTT.

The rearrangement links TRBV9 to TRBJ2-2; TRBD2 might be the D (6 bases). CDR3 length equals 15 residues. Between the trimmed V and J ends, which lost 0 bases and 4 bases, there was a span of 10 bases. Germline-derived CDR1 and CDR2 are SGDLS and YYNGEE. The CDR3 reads CASSVEAGSTGELFF. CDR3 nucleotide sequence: TGTGCCAGCAGCGTAGAGGCGGGATCCACCGGGGAGCTGTTTTTT.

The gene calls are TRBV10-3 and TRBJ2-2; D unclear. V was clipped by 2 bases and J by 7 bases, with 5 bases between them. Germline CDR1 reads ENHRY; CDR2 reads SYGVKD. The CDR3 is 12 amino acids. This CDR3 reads CAISEEGGELFF. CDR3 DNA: TGTGCCATCAGTGAGGAAGGCGGGGAGCTGTTTTTT.

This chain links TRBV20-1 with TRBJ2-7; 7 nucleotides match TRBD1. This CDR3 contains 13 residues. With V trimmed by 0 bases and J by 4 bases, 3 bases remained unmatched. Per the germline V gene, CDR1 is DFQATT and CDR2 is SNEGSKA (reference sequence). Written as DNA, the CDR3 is TGCAGTGCTAGAGATGACAGGGTGTACGAGCAGTACTTC. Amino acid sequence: CSARDDRVYEQYF.

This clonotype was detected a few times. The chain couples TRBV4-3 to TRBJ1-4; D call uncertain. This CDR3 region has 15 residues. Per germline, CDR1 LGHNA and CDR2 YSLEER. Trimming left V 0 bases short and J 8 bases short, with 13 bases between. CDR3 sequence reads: CASSQDPRVGEKLFF. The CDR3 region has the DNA TGCGCCAGCAGCCAAGATCCTAGGGTGGGGGAAAAACTGTTTTTT.

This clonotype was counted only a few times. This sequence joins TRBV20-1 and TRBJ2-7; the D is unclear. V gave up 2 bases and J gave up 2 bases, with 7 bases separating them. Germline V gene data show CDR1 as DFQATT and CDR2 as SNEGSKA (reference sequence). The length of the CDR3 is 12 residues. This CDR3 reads CSARFRPYEQYF. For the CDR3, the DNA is TGCAGTGCTAGATTTCGTCCCTACGAGCAGTACTTC.

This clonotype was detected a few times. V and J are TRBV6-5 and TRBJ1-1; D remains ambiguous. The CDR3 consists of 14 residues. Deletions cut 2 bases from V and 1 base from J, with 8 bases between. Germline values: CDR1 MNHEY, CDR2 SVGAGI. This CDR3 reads CASSYLSGNTEAFF. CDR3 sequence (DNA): TGTGCCAGCAGTTACCTATCAGGGAACACTGAAGCTTTCTTT.

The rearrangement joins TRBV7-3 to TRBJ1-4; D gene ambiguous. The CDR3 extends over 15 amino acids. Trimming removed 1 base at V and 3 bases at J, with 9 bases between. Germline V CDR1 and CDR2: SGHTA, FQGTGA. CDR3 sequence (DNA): TGTGCCAGCAGCTTAAGCGGTACTCCTAATGAAAAACTGTTTTTT. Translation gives CASSLSGTPNEKLFF.

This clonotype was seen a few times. The CDR3, as DNA: TGCGCCAGCAGCCTCCTAGCGGACACGACCGGGGAGCTGTTTTTT. Translating gives CASSLLADTTGELFF. The chain combines TRBV4-1 with TRBJ2-2; the match to TRBD2 covers 7 bases. The CDR3 spans 15 residues. Germline V gene lookup returns CDR1 MGHRA and CDR2 YSYEKL. The V segment lost 4 bases and the J segment 5 bases; nucleotides outside the gene matches: 7.

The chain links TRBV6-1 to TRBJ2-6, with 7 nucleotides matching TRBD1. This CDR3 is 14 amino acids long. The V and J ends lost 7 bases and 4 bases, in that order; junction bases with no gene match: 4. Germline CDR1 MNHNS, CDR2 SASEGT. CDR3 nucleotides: TGTGCCAGCACCACAGGGGTCGGGGCCAACGTCCTGACTTTC. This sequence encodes CASTTGVGANVLTF.

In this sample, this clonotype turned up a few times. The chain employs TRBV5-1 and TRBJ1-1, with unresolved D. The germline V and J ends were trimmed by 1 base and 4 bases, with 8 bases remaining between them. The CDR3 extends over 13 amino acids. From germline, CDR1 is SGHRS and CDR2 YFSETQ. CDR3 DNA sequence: TGCGCCAGCAGCTTGAGTATTGGCACTGAAGCTTTCTTT. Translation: CASSLSIGTEAFF.

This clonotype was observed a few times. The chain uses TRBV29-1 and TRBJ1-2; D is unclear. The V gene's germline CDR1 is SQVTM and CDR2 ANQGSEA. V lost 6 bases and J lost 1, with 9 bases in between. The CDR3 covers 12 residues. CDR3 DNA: TGCAGCGTAGGTGGAGATAACTATGGCTACACCTTC. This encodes CSVGGDNYGYTF.

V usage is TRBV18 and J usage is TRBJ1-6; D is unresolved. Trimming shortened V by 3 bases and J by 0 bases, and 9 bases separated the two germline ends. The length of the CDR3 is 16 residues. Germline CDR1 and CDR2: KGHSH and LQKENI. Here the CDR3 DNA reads TGTGCCAGCTCACCCGGATTCAGCTCCTATAATTCACCCCTCCACTTT. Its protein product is CASSPGFSSYNSPLHF.

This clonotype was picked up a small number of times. As DNA, the CDR3 is TGTGCCAGCAGCTTACCCCTAGCGGGGTCCTACGAGCAGTACTTC. Amino acid sequence: CASSLPLAGSYEQYF. The genes are TRBV7-9 and TRBJ2-7; TRBD2 matches at 9 bases. CDR1 and CDR2 (germline): SEHNR, FQNEAQ (reference sequence). The CDR3 covers 15 residues. V lost 2 bases, J lost 1 base, and 3 bases stayed unmatched.

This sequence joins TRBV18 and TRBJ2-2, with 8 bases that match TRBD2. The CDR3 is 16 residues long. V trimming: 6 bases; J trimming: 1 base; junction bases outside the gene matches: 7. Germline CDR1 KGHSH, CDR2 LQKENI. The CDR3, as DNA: TGTGCCAGCTCGCCTAGGACTAGCTTGAACACCGGGGAGCTGTTTTTT. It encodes CASSPRTSLNTGELFF. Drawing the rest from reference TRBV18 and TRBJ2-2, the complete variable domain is NAGVMQNPRHLVRRRGQEARLRCSPMKGHSHVYWYRQLPEEGLKFMVYLQKENIIDESGMPKERFSAEFPKEGPSILRIQQVVRGDSAAYFCASSPRTSLNTGELFFGEGSRLTVL.

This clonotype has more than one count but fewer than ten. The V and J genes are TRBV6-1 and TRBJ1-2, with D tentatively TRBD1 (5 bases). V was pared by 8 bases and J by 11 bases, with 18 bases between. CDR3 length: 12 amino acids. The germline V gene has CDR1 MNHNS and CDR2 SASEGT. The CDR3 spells CASGGGPSLYTF. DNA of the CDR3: TGTGCCAGCGGGGGGGGTCCCTCACTTTACACCTTC.

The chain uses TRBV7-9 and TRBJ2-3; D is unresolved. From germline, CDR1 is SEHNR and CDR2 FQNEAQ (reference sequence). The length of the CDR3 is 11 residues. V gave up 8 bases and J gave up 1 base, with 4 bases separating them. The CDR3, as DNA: TGTGCCAGCGCCGGCACAGATACGCAGTATTTT. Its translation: CASAGTDTQYF.